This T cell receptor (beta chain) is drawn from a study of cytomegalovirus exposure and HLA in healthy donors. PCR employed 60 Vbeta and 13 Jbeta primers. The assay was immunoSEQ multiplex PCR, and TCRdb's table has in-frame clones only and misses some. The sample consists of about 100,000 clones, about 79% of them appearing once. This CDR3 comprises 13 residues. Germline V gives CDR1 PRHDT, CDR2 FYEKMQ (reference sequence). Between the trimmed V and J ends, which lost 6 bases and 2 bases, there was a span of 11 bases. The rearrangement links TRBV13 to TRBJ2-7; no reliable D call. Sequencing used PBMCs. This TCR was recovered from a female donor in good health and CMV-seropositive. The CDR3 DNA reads TGTGCCAGCAGTTCAATGGGCGCCTACGAGCAGTACTTC. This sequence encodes CASSSMGAYEQYF.